This T cell receptor beta chain was recorded in a study of T cell responses to AZD1222 COVID-19 vaccine. Only in-frame clones appear in the TCRdb table, and some are missing; sequencing was by immunoSEQ multiplex PCR. The profile shows approximately 80,000 clones, 80% to 90% of them singletons. Germline V lookup: CDR1 SGHRS, CDR2 YFSETQ. V shed 0 bases, J shed 5 bases, and the junction held 2 bases outside the gene matches. This CDR3 is 15 amino acids long. J is TRBJ2-2 and V is TRBV5-1; 9 bases match TRBD1. This TCR came from an adult in good health. The material was peripheral blood, obtained on day 0 of AZD1222 vaccination. CDR3 loop: CASSLAGQGTGELFF. The CDR3 coding sequence is TGCGCCAGCAGCTTGGCGGGACAGGGTACCGGGGAGCTGTTTTTT.